The 20 T cell receptor beta chains below come from one sample, sequenced in a study of T-cell memory formation after mild COVID-19 (dated by TCRdb to the early 2020s). Libraries came from 5' RACE. Sequencing instrument: Illumina NovaSeq 6000. TCRdb cleaned the public reads at Q25 with fastp, built clones with MiXCR and kept in-frame beta chains. Records with the same CDR3 protein are collapsed into one entry carrying the most frequent genes and DNA. Present in this sample are 350,000 to 500,000 distinct CDR3 sequences, 15% to 20% of which were seen just once. The ten largest make up 8.4% of the sample. The sample consisted of PBMCs or a T cell subset sorted from them (not recorded which). These TCRs come from an adult woman who had mild COVID-19 (a few samples of this study predate the infection). The sample titles of this study are shuffled in the database, so cell type and time point are left out; the donor was told from shared clones.

This clonotype turned up a few times. V and J are TRBV5-5 and TRBJ2-3; 10 bases are a match to TRBD2. Germline-derived CDR1 and CDR2 are SGHKS and YYEKEE (reference sequence). The CDR3 contains 14 residues. The V segment lost 9 bases and the J segment 0 bases; nucleotides outside the gene matches: 4. CDR3 sequence: CATKAGGSTDTQYF. The CDR3 DNA reads TGTGCCACCAAAGCGGGGGGGAGCACAGATACGCAGTATTTT.

This clonotype was counted a few times. This sequence joins TRBV20-1 and TRBJ1-2, with D possibly matching TRBD1 (5 bases). The V gene lost 7 bases and the J gene lost 5 bases, with 11 bases spanning the gap. CDR3 length equals 11 residues. Germline V gene data show CDR1 as DFQATT and CDR2 as SNEGSKA (reference sequence). The CDR3 DNA follows: TGCAGTGGGGTGGCAGGGTATGGCTACACCTTC. Protein: CSGVAGYGYTF.

In regard to this clonotype: The junction departs from germline at one end; a sequencing error may be responsible. V usage is TRBV2 and J usage is TRBJ2-3; 8 nucleotides align to TRBD1. CDR1 and CDR2 (germline): SNHLY, FYNNEI. The length of the CDR3 is 14 residues. The CDR3 DNA follows: TGTGCCAGCAGTGAAGGGACAGGGTCCCATTTTCCCCTCTTT. Translated: CASSEGTGSHFPLF.

The chain carries TRBV20-1 and TRBJ2-7, with D tentatively TRBD2 (6 bases). The CDR3 totals 14 residues. The germline CDR1 and CDR2 sequences are DFQATT and SNEGSKA (reference sequence). Trimming stripped 2 bases from V and 3 bases from J, with 14 bases between. CDR3 amino acids: CSARPTSGGYEQYF. Here the CDR3 DNA reads TGCAGTGCTAGACCGACTAGTGGAGGCTACGAGCAGTACTTC.

The V call is TRBV6-5, the J call TRBJ2-2; the D gene is possibly TRBD2 (5 bases). The CDR3 is 17 residues long. Looked up from germline, CDR1 is MNHEY and CDR2 is SVGAGI. Trimming cost V 0 bases and J 5 bases, with 16 bases left between them. CDR3 DNA: TGTGCCAGCAGTTACTCAATCGGTGGAGGATCGACCGGGGAGCTGTTTTTT. Protein: CASSYSIGGGSTGELFF.

V is TRBV5-1 and J is TRBJ2-1; 7 bases agree with TRBD1. The J segment lost 4 bases and the V segment lost 2 bases, leaving 3 bases of the junction unmatched. CDR1 is SGHRS and CDR2 is YFSETQ in the germline V gene. The CDR3 loop spans 14 amino acids. The CDR3 loop is CASSFPGGYNEQFF. In DNA, the CDR3 is TGCGCCAGCAGCTTTCCAGGGGGATACAATGAGCAGTTCTTC.

The chain is built from TRBV29-1 and TRBJ2-3; 8 bases are shared with TRBD2. Per the germline V gene, CDR1 is SQVTM and CDR2 is ANQGSEA. V was pared by 1 base and J by 3 bases, with 3 bases of the junction left unmatched. This CDR3 region has 14 residues. For the CDR3, the DNA is TGCAGCGTTGAAGTGTTAGCGGGAACAGATACGCAGTATTTT. Residues: CSVEVLAGTDTQYF.

This clonotype was seen a few times. This chain connects TRBV6-1 to TRBJ2-1; either TRBD1 or TRBD2 may supply D (5 bases each). Looked up from germline, CDR1 is MNHNS and CDR2 is SASEGT. V was pared by 1 base and J by 4 bases, with 14 bases between. CDR3 length equals 16 residues. The CDR3: CASSEGDPPQYNEQFF. The CDR3 nucleotides read TGTGCCAGCAGTGAAGGGGACCCGCCTCAATACAATGAGCAGTTCTTC.

This chain's CDR3 is CASSSRQGPLEGPLDYNEQFF. Here the CDR3 DNA reads TGTGCCAGCAGCTCCCGACAGGGACCCCTAGAAGGACCCCTAGATTACAATGAGCAGTTCTTC. The chain recombines TRBV7-8 with TRBJ2-1, with 7 bases aligning to TRBD1. From germline, CDR1 is SGHVS and CDR2 FQNEAQ. Trimming removed 4 bases from V and 4 bases from J; junction bases left unmatched: 25. The CDR3 length is 21 residues.

This clonotype has more than one count but fewer than ten. The chain has TRBV5-1 and TRBJ2-3, with TRBD2 matching 12 bases. Trimming removed 4 bases from V and 4 bases from J; junction bases left unmatched: 7. There are 16 residues in the CDR3. In germline, CDR1 is SGHRS, CDR2 YFSETQ. CDR3 sequence (DNA): TGCGCCAGCAGCACCCCTAGCGGGGGGGGACCAGATACGCAGTATTTT. Its translation is CASSTPSGGGPDTQYF. Complete variable domain (other parts from reference TRBV5-1 and TRBJ2-3): KAGVTQTPRYLIKTRGQQVTLSCSPISGHRSVSWYQQTPGQGLQFLFEYFSETQRNKGNFPGRFSGRQFSNSRSEMNVSTLELGDSALYLCASSTPSGGGPDTQYFGPGTRLTVL.

This clonotype was recorded a few times. This rearrangement joins TRBV6-2 or TRBV6-3 to TRBJ2-5; 13 nucleotides agree with TRBD2. J gave up 5 bases and V 6 bases, and 9 bases lay outside the gene matches. The CDR3 loop spans 16 amino acids. The germline V gene encodes CDR1 MNHEY and CDR2 SVGEGT. The CDR3 reads CASSRRTSGRVETQYF. As DNA, the CDR3 is TGTGCCAGCAGCAGACGGACTAGCGGGAGAGTGGAGACCCAGTACTTC.

The rearrangement uses TRBV12-3 or TRBV12-4 and TRBJ2-1; 8 bases match TRBD2. J lost 7 bases, V lost 2 bases, and 4 bases had no gene match. This CDR3 comprises 14 residues. The CDR3 region has the DNA TGTGCCAGCAGTTTATGGGCGGGGGGTAATGAGCAGTTCTTC. The encoded protein is CASSLWAGGNEQFF.

The chain has TRBV12-3 or TRBV12-4 and TRBJ1-4, with a tentative D call TRBD1 (5 bases). Trimming pared 6 bases from V and 8 bases from J, leaving 13 bases between. The CDR3 has 13 amino acids. CDR3 residues: CASSRDEGEKLFF. CDR3 DNA sequence: TGTGCCAGCAGCCGGGACGAAGGGGAAAAACTGTTTTTT.

The CDR3 DNA is TGCAGTGCTAGAAACCCCCTAGCGGGAGTTTCCGGGGAGCTGTTTTTT. It translates to CSARNPLAGVSGELFF. The chain employs TRBV20-1 and TRBJ2-2; 10 nucleotides align to TRBD2. The CDR3 runs to 16 residues. Germline trimming cut 2 bases from V and 6 bases from J; bases unmatched to any gene: 9. The germline CDR1 and CDR2 sequences are DFQATT and SNEGSKA (reference sequence).

The sample holds a few counts of this clonotype. V usage is TRBV6-5 and J usage is TRBJ2-3, with 8 positions matching TRBD1. The germline V gene encodes CDR1 MNHEY and CDR2 SVGAGI. Trimming cost V 0 bases and J 3 bases; bases outside gene matches: 2. This CDR3 has 15 residues. The CDR3 bases are TGTGCCAGCAGTTACTCGGGACAGGCAACAGATACGCAGTATTTT. Protein sequence: CASSYSGQATDTQYF.

This clonotype was counted many times. This rearrangement joins TRBV7-8 to TRBJ2-1; D possibly matches TRBD1 or TRBD2 (5 bases each). This CDR3 has 16 residues. Germline values: CDR1 SGHVS, CDR2 FQNEAQ. V was cut by 5 bases and J by 3 bases, with 17 bases left in between. The CDR3 protein is CASSPWDGGIYNEQFF. In nucleotides, the CDR3 is TGTGCCAGCAGCCCCTGGGACGGCGGTATCTACAATGAGCAGTTCTTC.

J is TRBJ2-2 and V is TRBV4-3; D perhaps matches TRBD2 (5 bases). V was cut by 0 bases and J by 7 bases, with 15 bases left in between. The germline gives CDR1 LGHNA, CDR2 YSLEER. The CDR3 sequence is 16 residues long. Here the CDR3 DNA reads TGCGCCAGCAGCCAAGAATCTAGCCCCGGGTTCGGGGAGCTGTTTTTT. Its protein product is CASSQESSPGFGELFF.

This clonotype came up a few times. This chain links TRBV7-2 with TRBJ2-1, with D possibly matching TRBD2 (6 bases). Trimming pared 3 bases from V and 3 bases from J, leaving 9 bases between. Germline values: CDR1 SGHTA, CDR2 FQGNSA. The CDR3 loop spans 14 amino acids. CDR3 sequence reads: CASSFHSGYNEQFF. The CDR3 DNA sequence: TGTGCCAGCAGCTTCCATAGCGGCTACAATGAGCAGTTCTTC.

This clonotype was detected a few times. The V gene is TRBV6-5, the J gene TRBJ1-2; D is uncertain. The germline V and J ends were trimmed by 0 bases and 3 bases, with 8 bases remaining between them. Germline V lookup: CDR1 MNHEY, CDR2 SVGAGI. The CDR3 has 14 residues. In DNA form, the CDR3 reads TGTGCCAGCAGTTACTCGCCCGTATACTATGGCTACACCTTC. Amino acids: CASSYSPVYYGYTF.

This clonotype was counted between two and nine times. This chain joins TRBV11-2 and TRBJ2-1; 14 bases map to TRBD2. Germline V gives CDR1 SGHAT, CDR2 FQNNGV. V lost 6 bases, J lost 10 bases, and 11 bases stayed unmatched. The CDR3 totals 16 residues. CDR3 sequence (DNA): TGTGCCAGCAGACATGGACTAGCGGGGGGCGTGGGCGAGCAGTTCTTC. Protein: CASRHGLAGGVGEQFF.